The 23 T cell receptor beta chains presented below share a single source sample, sequenced in a study of post-analysis software for immune sequencing data. These TCRs' antigens remain unknown. TCR beta cDNA libraries included unique molecular identifiers. TCRdb redid the calling of the PCR reads with MiXCR, one entry per CDR3 protein. Of about 800,000 distinct CDR3 sequences in the sample, 25% to 30% were seen once. Overall study results and limits: The five TRBV segments detected at higher frequency in patients than in controls included TRBV5-6, TRBV5-1 and TRBV20-1.

Sample: blood. Receptors originate from a girl under 18 with multiple sclerosis.

This clonotype was seen at least ten times. The chain is built from TRBV6-1 and TRBJ2-1; possibly TRBD2 for D (6 bases). V lost 6 bases and J lost 0, with 18 bases in between. Germline-derived CDR1 and CDR2 are MNHNS and SASEGT. This CDR3 spans 17 amino acids. The CDR3 sequence is CASSPPWRDFSYNEQFF. In nucleotides, the CDR3 is TGTGCCAGCAGCCCACCGTGGCGGGACTTCTCCTACAATGAGCAGTTCTTC.

Ten or more counts support this clonotype. The V gene is TRBV20-1, the J gene TRBJ2-7; D unresolved. The germline V and J ends were trimmed by 2 bases and 6 bases, with 8 bases remaining between them. Germline CDR1 is DFQATT and CDR2 is SNEGSKA (reference sequence). The CDR3 length is 11 residues. The DNA for the CDR3 is TGCAGTGCTAGAAAAACTCGCGAGCAGTACTTC. It codes for CSARKTREQYF.

The J gene is TRBJ2-1, the V gene TRBV2; 11 bases align to TRBD2. This CDR3 contains 15 residues. V trimming: 2 bases; J trimming: 6 bases; junction bases outside the gene matches: 3. Germline loops: CDR1 SNHLY, CDR2 FYNNEI. CDR3 amino acids: CASSERLAGGNEQFF. The CDR3 region has the DNA TGTGCCAGCAGTGAACGGCTAGCGGGAGGCAATGAGCAGTTCTTC.

The rearrangement uses TRBV4-3 and TRBJ2-7; either TRBD1 or TRBD2 may fit D (5 bases each). The CDR3 spans 18 residues. The germline V and J ends were trimmed by 0 bases and 5 bases, with 23 bases remaining between them. Per the germline V gene, CDR1 is LGHNA and CDR2 is YSLEER. CDR3 sequence reads: CASSQDSKGTPLVDEQYF. The CDR3 DNA is TGCGCCAGCAGCCAAGATAGTAAAGGGACCCCCCTGGTGGACGAGCAGTACTTC.

The chain carries TRBV27 and TRBJ1-4; TRBD1 matches at 9 bases. CDR1 is MNHEY, CDR2 SMNVEV, per germline (reference sequence). J lost 6 bases, V lost 3 bases, and 8 bases had no gene match. CDR3 length equals 16 residues. The CDR3 DNA reads TGTGCCAGCAGTTTCGGTCGGGGGACAGGGTATGAAAAACTGTTTTTT. Its protein product is CASSFGRGTGYEKLFF.

The chain links TRBV20-1 to TRBJ2-5; D is ambiguous. The end of the DNA aligns better with TRBJ2-7, so the J call may be wrong. Germline CDR1 DFQATT, CDR2 SNEGSKA (reference sequence). This CDR3 spans 15 amino acids. The CDR3 protein is CSARDRWQKVYEQYF. The CDR3 nucleotides read TGCAGTGCTAGAGATCGTTGGCAGAAGGTCTACGAGCAGTACTTC.

CDR3 region: CASRSHGTADYGYTF. CDR3 DNA: TGTGCCAGCAGATCGCATGGGACCGCAGACTATGGCTACACCTTC. The rearrangement links TRBV6-2 or TRBV6-3 to TRBJ1-2; D perhaps matches TRBD1 (5 bases). Trimming left V 6 bases short and J 3 bases short, with 17 bases between. This CDR3 spans 15 amino acids. Germline V gene data show CDR1 as MNHEY and CDR2 as SVGEGT.

The chain recombines TRBV27 with TRBJ2-3, with 9 bases lining up with TRBD2. V was clipped by 7 bases and J by 1 base; unmatched bases: 3. CDR1 and CDR2 from the germline V gene are MNHEY and SMNVEV (reference sequence). CDR3 length: 14 amino acids. The DNA for the CDR3 is TGTGCCAGCAATAGCGGGGGACGCACAGATACGCAGTATTTT. Its protein product is CASNSGGRTDTQYF.

On this clonotype itself: Being one base from a much bigger clone, this may be a read error. The V call is TRBV10-2, the J call TRBJ2-7; D might be TRBD1 (6 bases). The germline gives CDR1 WSHSY, CDR2 SAAADI. CDR3 length equals 14 residues. In nucleotides, the CDR3 is TGCGCCGGCAGCGAGCAGGGGAGCTCCTACGAGCAGTACTTC. Its translation: CAGSEQGSSYEQYF.

V and J are TRBV7-2 and TRBJ2-1; 9 bases fit TRBD2. CDR3 length: 16 residues. Germline CDR1 reads SGHTA; CDR2 reads FQGNSA. The ends lost 5 bases at V and 6 bases at J; junction bases unmatched: 11. In nucleotides, the CDR3 is TGTGCCAGCAGCACCGTAGCGGGAGCTTTTGGCAATGAGCAGTTCTTC. It yields the protein CASSTVAGAFGNEQFF.

This clonotype was seen only a few times. The chain combines TRBV11-2 with TRBJ2-5, with D possibly being TRBD1 (8 bases). V shed 5 bases and J shed 3 bases, with 22 bases lying between them. The CDR3 spans 17 residues. CDR1 and CDR2 from the germline V gene are SGHAT and FQNNGV. In DNA, the CDR3 is TGTGCCAGCAGCCCGGGGGCAACAACAGGGGGGGAAGAGACCCAGTACTTC. The encoded protein is CASSPGATTGGEETQYF.

This rearrangement joins TRBV29-1 to TRBJ1-1; D is unclear. The CDR3 sequence is 11 residues long. Trimming pared 3 bases from V and 10 bases from J, leaving 12 bases between. Per the germline V gene, CDR1 is SQVTM and CDR2 is ANQGSEA. This CDR3 is CSVDWASGAFF. The DNA of the CDR3 is TGCAGCGTTGATTGGGCATCTGGAGCTTTCTTT.

As regards this clonotype: One end of the junction fails to match germline, which may point to a read error. The chain recombines TRBV5-1 with TRBJ2-5; 12 bases fit TRBD1. Per germline, CDR1 SGHRS and CDR2 YFSETQ. The CDR3 is 16 amino acids. The CDR3, as DNA: TGCGCCAGCACCTCCACCGGGACAGGGGGCCCAGAGACCCGGTACTTC. This sequence encodes CASTSTGTGGPETRYF.

The chain combines TRBV20-1 with TRBJ2-5; D may be TRBD1 (6 bases). CDR3 length: 11 residues. The germline V gene has CDR1 DFQATT and CDR2 SNEGSKA (reference sequence). The CDR3 protein is CSPGDQETQYF. In nucleotides, the CDR3 is TGCAGCCCAGGGGACCAAGAGACCCAGTACTTC.

The chain has TRBV5-1 and TRBJ2-7; no reliable D call. Trimming stripped 1 base from V and 0 bases from J, with 8 bases between. Per germline, CDR1 SGHRS and CDR2 YFSETQ. The CDR3 extends over 14 amino acids. The CDR3 nucleotides are TGCGCCAGCAGCTTGAGGGCGAGCTCCTACGAGCAGTACTTC. Residues: CASSLRASSYEQYF.

In this sample, this clonotype turned up many times. The chain carries TRBV10-1 and TRBJ2-5; the D gene is possibly TRBD1 (5 bases). Germline-derived CDR1 and CDR2 are WNHNN and SYGVQD (reference sequence). This CDR3 has 15 residues. Trimming cost V 6 bases and J 2 bases, with 16 bases left between them. CDR3: CASSYEGKGQETQYF. CDR3 sequence (DNA): TGCGCCAGCAGCTATGAAGGGAAGGGGCAAGAGACCCAGTACTTC.

This clonotype was counted a few times. This chain connects TRBV24-1 to TRBJ2-7; TRBD1 is a possible D gene (6 bases). This CDR3 contains 14 residues. The V and J ends lost 8 bases and 3 bases respectively, with 16 bases between them. Germline CDR1 is KGHDR and CDR2 is SFDVKD. CDR3 nucleotide sequence: TGTGCCACCAAGACCGGGGACACAGGCTACGAGCAGTACTTC. Translating gives CATKTGDTGYEQYF.

The J gene is TRBJ2-1, the V gene TRBV20-1, with a possible D match to TRBD1 (6 bases). The V gene lost 5 bases and the J gene lost 11 bases, with 16 bases spanning the gap. CDR3 length: 12 amino acids. CDR1 and CDR2 from the germline V gene are DFQATT and SNEGSKA (reference sequence). CDR3 residues: CSAHHVGTKQFF. In DNA, the CDR3 is TGCAGTGCTCACCATGTAGGGACAAAGCAGTTCTTC.

In this sample, this clonotype turned up a few times. The chain employs TRBV15 and TRBJ1-6; D gene unclear. V was clipped by 1 base and J by 9 bases, with 16 bases between them. Germline values: CDR1 LNHNV, CDR2 YYDKDF (reference sequence). This CDR3 has 16 residues. The DNA for the CDR3 is TGTGCCACCAGCAGAGCTTTCGGGCGGAGGGCTTCACCCCTCCACTTT. Its protein is CATSRAFGRRASPLHF. The variable domain in full, with the rest retrieved from reference TRBV15 and TRBJ1-6, is DAMVIQNPRYQVTQFGKPVTLSCSQTLNHNVMYWYQQKSSQAPKLLFHYYDKDFNNEADTPDNFQSRRPNTSFCFLDIRSPGLGDTAMYLCATSRAFGRRASPLHFGNGTRLTVT.

This chain joins TRBV6-2 or TRBV6-3 and TRBJ2-1; tentatively, D is TRBD1 (5 bases). V lost 7 bases and J 0 bases, leaving 13 bases between the germline ends. The CDR3 runs to 15 residues. Germline V lookup: CDR1 MNHEY, CDR2 SVGEGT. The CDR3 loop reads CASTLTGFSYNEQFF. In nucleotides, the CDR3 is TGTGCCAGCACCCTTACAGGATTCTCCTACAATGAGCAGTTCTTC.

The V and J genes are TRBV10-3 and TRBJ2-1, with 8 bases aligning to TRBD2. The V gene end was trimmed by 6 bases and the J gene end by 8 bases; junction bases not matched to a gene: 12. This CDR3 spans 15 amino acids. CDR1 and CDR2 (germline): ENHRY, SYGVKD. The CDR3 region has the DNA TGTGCCATCAGGGCTATAGCGGGGACGGGTTATGAGCAGTTCTTC. Protein: CAIRAIAGTGYEQFF.

V and J are TRBV18 and TRBJ1-4; D might be TRBD1 (5 bases). This CDR3 comprises 15 residues. V was cut by 3 bases and J by 3 bases, with 11 bases left in between. The V gene's germline CDR1 is KGHSH and CDR2 LQKENI. CDR3 sequence: CASSPAGKSNEKLFF. For the CDR3, the DNA is TGTGCCAGCTCACCGGCAGGGAAGTCTAATGAAAAACTGTTTTTT.

This chain uses TRBV7-2 with TRBJ2-1, with 10 bases identical to TRBD1. This CDR3 contains 17 residues. Germline CDR1 is SGHTA and CDR2 is FQGNSA. The trim removed 5 bases at V and 5 bases at J, leaving 12 bases unmatched. DNA for the CDR3: TGTGCCAGCAGCCCGGAGCCCGGGACAGGGGTCCACAATGAGCAGTTCTTC. It yields the protein CASSPEPGTGVHNEQFF.